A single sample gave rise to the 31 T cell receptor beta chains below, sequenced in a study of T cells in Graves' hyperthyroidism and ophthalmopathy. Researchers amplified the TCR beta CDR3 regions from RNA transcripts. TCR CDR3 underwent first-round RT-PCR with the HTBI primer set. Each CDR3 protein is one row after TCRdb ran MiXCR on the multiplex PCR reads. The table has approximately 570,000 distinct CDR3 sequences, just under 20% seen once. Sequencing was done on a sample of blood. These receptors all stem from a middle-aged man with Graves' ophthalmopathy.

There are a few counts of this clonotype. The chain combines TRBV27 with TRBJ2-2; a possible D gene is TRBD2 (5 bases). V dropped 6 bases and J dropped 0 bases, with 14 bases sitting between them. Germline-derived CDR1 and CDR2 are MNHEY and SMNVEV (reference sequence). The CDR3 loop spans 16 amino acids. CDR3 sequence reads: CASSSTDWTNTGELFF. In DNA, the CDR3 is TGTGCCAGCAGCTCAACGGACTGGACGAACACCGGGGAGCTGTTTTTT.

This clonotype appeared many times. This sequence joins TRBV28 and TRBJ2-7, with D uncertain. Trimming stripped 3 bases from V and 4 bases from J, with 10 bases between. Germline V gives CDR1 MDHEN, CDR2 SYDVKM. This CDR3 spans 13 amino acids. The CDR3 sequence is CASSFSPTYEQYF. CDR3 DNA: TGTGCCAGCAGTTTTTCCCCGACATACGAGCAGTACTTC.

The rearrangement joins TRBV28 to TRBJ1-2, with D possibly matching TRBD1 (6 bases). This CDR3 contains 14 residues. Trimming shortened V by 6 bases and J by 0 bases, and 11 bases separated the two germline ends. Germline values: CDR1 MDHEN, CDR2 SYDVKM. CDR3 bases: TGTGCCAGCAGCCCCAGACAGGCTAACTATGGCTACACCTTC. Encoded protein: CASSPRQANYGYTF.

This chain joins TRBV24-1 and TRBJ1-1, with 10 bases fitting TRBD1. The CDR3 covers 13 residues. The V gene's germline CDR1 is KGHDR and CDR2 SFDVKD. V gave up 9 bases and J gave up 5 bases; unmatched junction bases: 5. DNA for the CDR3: TGTGCCACCGAGGGACAGGGGACAACTGAAGCTTTCTTT. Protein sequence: CATEGQGTTEAFF.

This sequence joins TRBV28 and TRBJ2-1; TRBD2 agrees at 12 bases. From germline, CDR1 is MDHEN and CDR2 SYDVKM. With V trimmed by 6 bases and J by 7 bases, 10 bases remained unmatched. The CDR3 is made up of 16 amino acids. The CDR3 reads CASSLLGTSGWNEQFF. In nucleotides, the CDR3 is TGTGCCAGCAGCCTCCTTGGGACTAGCGGGTGGAATGAGCAGTTCTTC.

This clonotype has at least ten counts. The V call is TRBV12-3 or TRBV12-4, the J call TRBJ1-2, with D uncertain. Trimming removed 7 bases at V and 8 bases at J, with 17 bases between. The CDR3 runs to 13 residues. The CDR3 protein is CASTLNVDTGYTF. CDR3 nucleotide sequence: TGTGCCAGCACCCTGAACGTGGATACGGGCTACACCTTC.

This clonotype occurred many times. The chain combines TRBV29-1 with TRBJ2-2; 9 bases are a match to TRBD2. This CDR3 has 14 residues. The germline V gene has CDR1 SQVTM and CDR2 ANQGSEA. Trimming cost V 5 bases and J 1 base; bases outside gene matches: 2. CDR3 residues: CSVSSGVNTGELFF. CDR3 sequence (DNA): TGCAGCGTTTCTAGCGGGGTGAACACCGGGGAGCTGTTTTTT.

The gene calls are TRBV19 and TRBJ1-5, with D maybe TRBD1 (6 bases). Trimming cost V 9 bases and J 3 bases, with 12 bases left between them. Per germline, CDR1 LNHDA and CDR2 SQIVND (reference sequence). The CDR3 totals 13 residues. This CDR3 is CASEGGTNQPQHF. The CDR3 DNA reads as TGTGCCAGCGAGGGGGGCACCAATCAGCCCCAGCATTTT.

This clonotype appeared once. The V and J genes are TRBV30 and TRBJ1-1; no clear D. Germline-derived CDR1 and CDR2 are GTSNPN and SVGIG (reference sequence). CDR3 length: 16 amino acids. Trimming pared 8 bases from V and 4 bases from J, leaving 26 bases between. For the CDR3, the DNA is TGTGCCAGCAGCTTGGGATCGAGGGCGGGCGTCACTGAAGCTTTCTTT. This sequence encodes CASSLGSRAGVTEAFF.

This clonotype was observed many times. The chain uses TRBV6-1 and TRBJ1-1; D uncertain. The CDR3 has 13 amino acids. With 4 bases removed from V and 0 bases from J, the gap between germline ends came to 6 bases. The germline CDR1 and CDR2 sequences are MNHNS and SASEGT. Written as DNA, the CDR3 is TGTGCCAGCAGTGGGCCGGTGAACACTGAAGCTTTCTTT. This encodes CASSGPVNTEAFF.

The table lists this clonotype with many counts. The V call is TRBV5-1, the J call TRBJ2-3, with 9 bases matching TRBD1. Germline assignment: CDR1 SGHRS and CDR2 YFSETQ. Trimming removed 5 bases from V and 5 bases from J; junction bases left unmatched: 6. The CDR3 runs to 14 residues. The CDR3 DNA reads TGCGCCAGCAGAGTACAGGGGGCTGGAGATACGCAGTATTTT. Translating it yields CASRVQGAGDTQYF. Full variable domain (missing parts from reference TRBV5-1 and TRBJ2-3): KAGVTQTPRYLIKTRGQQVTLSCSPISGHRSVSWYQQTPGQGLQFLFEYFSETQRNKGNFPGRFSGRQFSNSRSEMNVSTLELGDSALYLCASRVQGAGDTQYFGPGTRLTVL.

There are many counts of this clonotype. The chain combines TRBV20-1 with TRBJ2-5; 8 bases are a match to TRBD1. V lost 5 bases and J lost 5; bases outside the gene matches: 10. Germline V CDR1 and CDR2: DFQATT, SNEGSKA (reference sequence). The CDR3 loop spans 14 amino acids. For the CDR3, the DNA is TGCAGTGCTGACACACAGGGGGGTCCGGAGACCCAGTACTTC. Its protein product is CSADTQGGPETQYF.

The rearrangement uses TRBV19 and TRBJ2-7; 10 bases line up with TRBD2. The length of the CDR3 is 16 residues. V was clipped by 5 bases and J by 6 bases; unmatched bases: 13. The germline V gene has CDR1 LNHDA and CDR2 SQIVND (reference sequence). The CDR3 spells CASSRSASGGLSEQYF. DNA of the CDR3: TGTGCCAGTAGTCGTTCGGCTAGCGGGGGACTCTCCGAGCAGTACTTC.

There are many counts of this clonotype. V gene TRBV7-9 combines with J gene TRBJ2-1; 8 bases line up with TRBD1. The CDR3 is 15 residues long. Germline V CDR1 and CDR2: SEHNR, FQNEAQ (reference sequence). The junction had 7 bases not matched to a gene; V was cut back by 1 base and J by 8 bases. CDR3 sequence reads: CASSLGAGGPDEQFF. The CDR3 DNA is TGTGCCAGCAGCTTAGGGGCAGGGGGCCCGGATGAGCAGTTCTTC.

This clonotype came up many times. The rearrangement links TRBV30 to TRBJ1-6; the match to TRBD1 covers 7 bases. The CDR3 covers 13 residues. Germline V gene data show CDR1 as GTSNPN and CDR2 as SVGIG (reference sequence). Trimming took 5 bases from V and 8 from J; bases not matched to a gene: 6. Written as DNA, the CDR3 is TGTGCCTGGGTAGACAGGGAGCATTCACCCCTCCACTTT. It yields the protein CAWVDREHSPLHF.

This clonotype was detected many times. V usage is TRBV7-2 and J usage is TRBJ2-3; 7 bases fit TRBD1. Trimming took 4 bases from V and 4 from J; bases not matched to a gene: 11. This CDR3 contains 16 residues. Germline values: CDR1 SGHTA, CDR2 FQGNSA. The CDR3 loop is CASSSVQGREADTQYF. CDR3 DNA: TGTGCCAGCAGCTCCGTACAGGGGAGAGAGGCAGATACGCAGTATTTT.

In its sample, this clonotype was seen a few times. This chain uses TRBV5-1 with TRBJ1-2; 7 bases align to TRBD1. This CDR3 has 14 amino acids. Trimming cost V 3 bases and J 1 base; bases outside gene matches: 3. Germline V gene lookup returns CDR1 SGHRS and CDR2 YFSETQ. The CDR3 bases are TGCGCCAGCAGCTCGGGACAGCTTAACTATGGCTACACCTTC. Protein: CASSSGQLNYGYTF.

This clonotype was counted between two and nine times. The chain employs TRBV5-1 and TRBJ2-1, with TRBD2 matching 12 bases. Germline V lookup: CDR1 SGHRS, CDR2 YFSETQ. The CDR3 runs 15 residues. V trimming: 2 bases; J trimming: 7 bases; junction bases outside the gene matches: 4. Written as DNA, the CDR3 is TGCGCCAGCAGCTTACTAGCGGGGGGTTCGAATGAGCAGTTCTTC. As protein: CASSLLAGGSNEQFF.

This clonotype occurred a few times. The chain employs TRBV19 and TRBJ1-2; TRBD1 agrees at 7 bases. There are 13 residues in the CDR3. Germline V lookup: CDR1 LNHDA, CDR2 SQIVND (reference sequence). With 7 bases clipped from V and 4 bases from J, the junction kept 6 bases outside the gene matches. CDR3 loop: CASTPTGTYGYTF. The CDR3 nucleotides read TGTGCCAGTACCCCGACAGGGACCTATGGCTACACCTTC.

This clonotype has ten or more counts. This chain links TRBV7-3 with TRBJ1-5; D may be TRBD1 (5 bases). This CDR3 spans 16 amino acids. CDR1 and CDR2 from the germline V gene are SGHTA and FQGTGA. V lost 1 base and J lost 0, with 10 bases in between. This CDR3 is CASSLNRSNSNQPQHF. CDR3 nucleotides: TGTGCCAGCAGCTTAAACAGGAGTAATAGCAATCAGCCCCAGCATTTT.

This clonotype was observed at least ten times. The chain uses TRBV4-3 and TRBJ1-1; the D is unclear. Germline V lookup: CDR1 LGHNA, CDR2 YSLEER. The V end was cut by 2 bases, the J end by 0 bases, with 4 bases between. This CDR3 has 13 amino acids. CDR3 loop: CASSQLLNTEAFF. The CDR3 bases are TGCGCCAGCAGCCAACTTCTGAACACTGAAGCTTTCTTT.

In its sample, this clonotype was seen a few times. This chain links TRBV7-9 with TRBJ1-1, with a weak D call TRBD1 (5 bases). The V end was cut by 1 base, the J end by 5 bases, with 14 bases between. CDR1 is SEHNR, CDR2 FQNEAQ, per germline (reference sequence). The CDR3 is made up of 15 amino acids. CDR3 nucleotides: TGTGCCAGCAGCTTAGGTGCAGCGGGGGGGACTGAAGCTTTCTTT. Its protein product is CASSLGAAGGTEAFF.

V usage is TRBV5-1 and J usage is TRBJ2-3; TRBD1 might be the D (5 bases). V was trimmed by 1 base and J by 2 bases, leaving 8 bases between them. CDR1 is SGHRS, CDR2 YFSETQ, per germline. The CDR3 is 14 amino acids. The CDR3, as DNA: TGCGCCAGCAGCTTGCGACAGAACACAGATACGCAGTATTTT. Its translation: CASSLRQNTDTQYF.

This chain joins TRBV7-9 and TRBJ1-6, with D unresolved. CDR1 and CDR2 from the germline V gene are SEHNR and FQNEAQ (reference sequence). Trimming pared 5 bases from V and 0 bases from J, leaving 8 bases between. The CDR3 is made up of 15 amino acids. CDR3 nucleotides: TGTGCCAGCAGCCGTACGGTCTCCTATAATTCACCCCTCCACTTT. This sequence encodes CASSRTVSYNSPLHF.

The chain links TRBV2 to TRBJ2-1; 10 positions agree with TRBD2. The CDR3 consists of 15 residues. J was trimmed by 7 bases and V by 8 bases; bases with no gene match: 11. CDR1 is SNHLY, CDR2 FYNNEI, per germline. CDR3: CASQEGSGGANEQFF. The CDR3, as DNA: TGTGCCAGCCAAGAAGGAAGCGGGGGGGCTAATGAGCAGTTCTTC.

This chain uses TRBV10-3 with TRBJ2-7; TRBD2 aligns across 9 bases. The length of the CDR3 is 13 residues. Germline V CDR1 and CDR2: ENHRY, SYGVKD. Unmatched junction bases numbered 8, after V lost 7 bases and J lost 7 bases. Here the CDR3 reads CAIMEGLAQEQYF. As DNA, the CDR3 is TGTGCCATCATGGAGGGACTAGCTCAGGAGCAGTACTTC.

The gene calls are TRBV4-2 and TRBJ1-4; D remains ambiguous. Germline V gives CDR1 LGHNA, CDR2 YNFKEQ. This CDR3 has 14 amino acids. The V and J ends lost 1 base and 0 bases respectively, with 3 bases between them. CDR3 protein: CASSQAPTNEKLFF. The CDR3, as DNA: TGTGCCAGCAGCCAAGCCCCAACTAATGAAAAACTGTTTTTT.

Written as DNA, the CDR3 is TGTGCCACCAGCAGTCCTAGCGGGGGGAGTGACGAGCAGTACTTC. Residues: CATSSPSGGSDEQYF. The chain uses TRBV15 and TRBJ2-7, with TRBD2 identical over 11 bases. The germline gives CDR1 LNHNV, CDR2 YYDKDF (reference sequence). J gave up 5 bases and V 3 bases, and 6 bases lay outside the gene matches. The CDR3 totals 15 residues.

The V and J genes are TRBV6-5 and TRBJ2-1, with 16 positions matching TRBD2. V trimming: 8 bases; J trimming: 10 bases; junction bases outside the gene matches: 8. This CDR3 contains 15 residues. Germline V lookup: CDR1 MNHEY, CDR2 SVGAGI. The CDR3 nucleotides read TGTGCCAGCGGGAGAGGGACTAGCGGGGGGGGGGAGCAGTTCTTC. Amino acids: CASGRGTSGGGEQFF.

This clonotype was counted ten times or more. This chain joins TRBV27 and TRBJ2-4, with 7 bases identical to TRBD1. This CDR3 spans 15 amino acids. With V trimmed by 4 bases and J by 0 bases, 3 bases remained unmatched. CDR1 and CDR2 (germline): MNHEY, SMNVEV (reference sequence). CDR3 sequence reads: CASSSTGKAKNIQYF. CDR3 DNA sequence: TGTGCCAGCAGTTCGACAGGGAAAGCCAAAAACATTCAGTACTTC.

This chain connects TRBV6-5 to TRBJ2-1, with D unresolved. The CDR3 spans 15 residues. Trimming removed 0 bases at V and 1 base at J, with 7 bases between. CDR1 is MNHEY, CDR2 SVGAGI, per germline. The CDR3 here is CASSYSRFSYNEQFF. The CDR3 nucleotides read TGTGCCAGCAGTTACTCCAGGTTTTCCTACAATGAGCAGTTCTTC.